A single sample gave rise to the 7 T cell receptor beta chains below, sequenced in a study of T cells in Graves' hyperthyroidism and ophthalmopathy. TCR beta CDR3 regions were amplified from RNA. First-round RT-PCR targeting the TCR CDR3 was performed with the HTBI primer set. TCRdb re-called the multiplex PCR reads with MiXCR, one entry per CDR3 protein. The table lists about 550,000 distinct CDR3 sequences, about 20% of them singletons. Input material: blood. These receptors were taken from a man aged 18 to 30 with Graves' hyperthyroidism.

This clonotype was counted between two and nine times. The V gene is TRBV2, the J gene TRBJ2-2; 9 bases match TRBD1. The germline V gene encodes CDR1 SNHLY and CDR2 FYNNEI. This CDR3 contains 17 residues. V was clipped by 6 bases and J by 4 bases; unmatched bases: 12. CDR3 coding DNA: TGTGCCAGCAGATCATTCTCCGGGACAGGGTTCACCGGGGAGCTGTTTTTT. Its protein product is CASRSFSGTGFTGELFF. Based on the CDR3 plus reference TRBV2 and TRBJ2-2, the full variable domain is EPEVTQTPSHQVTQMGQEVILRCVPISNHLYFYWYRQILGQKVEFLVSFYNNEISEKSEIFDDQFSVERPDGSNFTLKIRSTKLEDSAMYFCASRSFSGTGFTGELFFGEGSRLTVL.

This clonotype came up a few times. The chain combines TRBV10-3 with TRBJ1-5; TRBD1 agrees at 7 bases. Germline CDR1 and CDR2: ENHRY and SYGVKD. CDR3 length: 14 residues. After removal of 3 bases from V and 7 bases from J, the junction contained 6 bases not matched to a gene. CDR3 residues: CAISDRQGHQPQHF. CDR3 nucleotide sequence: TGTGCCATCAGTGATAGACAGGGACACCAGCCCCAGCATTTT.

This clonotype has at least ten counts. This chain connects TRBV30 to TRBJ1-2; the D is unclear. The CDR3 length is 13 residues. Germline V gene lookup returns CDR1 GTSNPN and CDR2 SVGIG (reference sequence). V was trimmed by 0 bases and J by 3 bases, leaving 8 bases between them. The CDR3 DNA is TGTGCCTGGAGTGTAGAGGTTCACTATGGCTACACCTTC. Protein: CAWSVEVHYGYTF.

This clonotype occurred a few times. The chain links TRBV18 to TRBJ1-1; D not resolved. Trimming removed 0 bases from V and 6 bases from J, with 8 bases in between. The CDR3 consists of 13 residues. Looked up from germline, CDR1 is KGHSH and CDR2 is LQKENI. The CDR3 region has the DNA TGTGCCAGCTCACCACCGTCTATCGCTGAAGCTTTCTTT. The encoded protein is CASSPPSIAEAFF.

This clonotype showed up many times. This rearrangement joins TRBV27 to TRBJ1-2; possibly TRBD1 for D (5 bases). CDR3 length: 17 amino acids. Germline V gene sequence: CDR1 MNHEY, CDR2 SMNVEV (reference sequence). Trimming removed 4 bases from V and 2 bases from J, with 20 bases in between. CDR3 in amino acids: CASSSIIGVGENYGYTF. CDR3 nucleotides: TGTGCCAGCAGTTCCATAATTGGGGTGGGGGAAAACTATGGCTACACCTTC.

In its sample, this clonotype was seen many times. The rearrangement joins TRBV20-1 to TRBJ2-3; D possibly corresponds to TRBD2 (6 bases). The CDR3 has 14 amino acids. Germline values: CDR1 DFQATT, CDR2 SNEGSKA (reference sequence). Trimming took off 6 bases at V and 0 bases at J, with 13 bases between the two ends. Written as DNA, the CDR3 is TGCAGTGCCGCCGGACTAACTAGCACAGATACGCAGTATTTT. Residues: CSAAGLTSTDTQYF.

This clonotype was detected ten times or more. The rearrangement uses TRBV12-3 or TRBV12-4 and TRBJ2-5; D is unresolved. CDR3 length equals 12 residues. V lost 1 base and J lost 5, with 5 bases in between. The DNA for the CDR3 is TGTGCCAGCAGTTTAGACTGGGAGACCCAGTACTTC. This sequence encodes CASSLDWETQYF.